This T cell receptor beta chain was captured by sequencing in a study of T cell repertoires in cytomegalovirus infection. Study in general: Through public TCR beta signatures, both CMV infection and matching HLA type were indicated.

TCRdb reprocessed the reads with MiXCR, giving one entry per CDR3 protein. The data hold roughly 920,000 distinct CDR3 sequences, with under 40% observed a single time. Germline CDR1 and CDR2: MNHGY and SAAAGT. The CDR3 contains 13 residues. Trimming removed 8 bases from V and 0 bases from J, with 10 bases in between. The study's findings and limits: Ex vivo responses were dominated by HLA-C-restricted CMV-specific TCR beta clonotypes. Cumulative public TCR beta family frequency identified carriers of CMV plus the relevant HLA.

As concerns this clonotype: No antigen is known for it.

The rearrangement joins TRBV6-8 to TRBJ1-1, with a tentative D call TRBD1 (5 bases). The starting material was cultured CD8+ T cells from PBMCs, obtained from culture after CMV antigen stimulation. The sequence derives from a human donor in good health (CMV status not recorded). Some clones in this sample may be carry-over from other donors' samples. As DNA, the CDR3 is TGTGCCAGCGGGGAGGGGTTGAACACTGAAGCTTTCTTT. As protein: CASGEGLNTEAFF.